The clone carrying this TCR beta chain was counted many times. The data were taken from a study of T cells in Graves' hyperthyroidism and ophthalmopathy. CDR3 length: 14 amino acids. Germline lookup yields CDR1 MNHNS and CDR2 SASEGT. V lost 5 bases to trimming and J lost 5 bases; unmatched junction nucleotides: 7. The study defined stable Graves' hyperthyroidism as no ophthalmopathy progression within 18 months. Diagnosis relied on clinical symptoms, serum thyroxine and TRAb, thyroid ultrasound and orbital computed tomography. From RNA transcripts, TCR beta CDR3 regions were amplified. Using the HTBI primer set, a first-round RT-PCR was run on the TCR CDR3. Using its own MiXCR run on the multiplex PCR reads, TCRdb lists one record per CDR3 protein. The sample carries some 560,000 distinct CDR3 sequences, 11% to 15% recorded once.

This chain connects TRBV6-1 to TRBJ2-5; 8 bases fit TRBD1. The clonotype originates from a woman in her thirties or forties with Graves' hyperthyroidism. The sample taken for sequencing was blood. The CDR3 is CASSTRTGYETQYF. The DNA of the CDR3 is TGTGCCAGCAGTACCAGGACAGGGTATGAGACCCAGTACTTC.